Shown below are 4 T cell receptor beta chains from a single sample sequenced in a study of cytomegalovirus exposure and HLA in healthy donors. The primer mix had 60 Vbeta and 13 Jbeta primers. Libraries were prepared by immunoSEQ multiplex PCR; TCRdb keeps only in-frame clonotypes and omits some of them. The sample lists 230,000 or so clones, over 90% occurring once. Sequenced material: PBMCs. The receptor set was obtained from a girl aged 2-10 years in good health and CMV-seronegative.

The J gene is TRBJ1-2, the V gene TRBV5-6; a weak D match, TRBD1 (5 bases). V gave up 4 bases and J gave up 5 bases, with 18 bases separating them. The germline V gene has CDR1 SGHDT and CDR2 YYEEEE. The CDR3 loop spans 15 amino acids. For the CDR3, the DNA is TGTGCCAGCAGCATAAGGAGGGTAGGGGAATATGGCTACACCTTC. Its translation: CASSIRRVGEYGYTF.

The rearrangement links TRBV6-5 to TRBJ1-2; the D gene is possibly TRBD1 (5 bases). The V end was cut by 6 bases, the J end by 8 bases, with 22 bases between. This CDR3 is 15 amino acids long. Germline V gene sequence: CDR1 MNHEY, CDR2 SVGAGI. In DNA, the CDR3 is TGTGCCAGCAGCCCGAGACAGATTACTATGTACGGCTACACCTTC. Protein sequence: CASSPRQITMYGYTF.

The CDR3 nucleotides read TGTGCCAGCTCACCCGGGACAGGGCAGGATCAGCCCCAGCATTTT. Residues: CASSPGTGQDQPQHF. J is TRBJ1-5 and V is TRBV18; TRBD1 matches 9 bases. This CDR3 is built from 15 residues. Germline V gene lookup returns CDR1 KGHSH and CDR2 LQKENI. J was trimmed by 5 bases and V by 3 bases; bases with no gene match: 5.

This sequence joins TRBV14 and TRBJ1-2; D is undetermined. Between the trimmed V and J ends, which lost 6 bases and 4 bases, there was a span of 9 bases. The CDR3 is 12 residues long. Germline-derived CDR1 and CDR2 are SGHDN and FVKESK. CDR3 residues: CASSPTAYGYTF. The CDR3 nucleotides are TGTGCCAGCAGTCCCACAGCCTATGGCTACACCTTC.